Listed here are 21 T cell receptor beta chains from one sample, sequenced in a study of cytotoxic CD8 clonotypes in ibrutinib-treated CLL. Generated by immunoSEQ multiplex PCR, the TCRdb table keeps only in-frame clones and is missing some. The sample has about 68,000 clones; 68% are singletons. Sequences were derived from PBMCs, sampled after 12 months of ibrutinib treatment. The receptors derive from a human donor with chronic lymphocytic leukemia.

J is TRBJ1-2 and V is TRBV5-1; 7 bases fit TRBD1. This CDR3 spans 13 amino acids. J was trimmed by 8 bases and V by 7 bases; bases with no gene match: 11. Germline values: CDR1 SGHRS, CDR2 YFSETQ. CDR3 bases: TGCGCCAGCCGCACGGGACAGCAACTGGGCTACACCTTC. Amino acids: CASRTGQQLGYTF.

The chain recombines TRBV4-1 with TRBJ2-7; D perhaps matches TRBD2 (6 bases). In germline, CDR1 is MGHRA, CDR2 YSYEKL. The CDR3 has 16 amino acids. V dropped 0 bases and J dropped 1 base, with 13 bases sitting between them. The CDR3 here is CASSQDWPGGSYEQYF. In DNA form, the CDR3 reads TGCGCCAGCAGCCAAGATTGGCCCGGGGGTTCCTACGAGCAGTACTTC.

The V gene is TRBV7-2, the J gene TRBJ2-6; D tentatively reads TRBD1 or TRBD2 (5 bases each). Germline values: CDR1 SGHTA, CDR2 FQGNSA. The CDR3 sequence is 18 residues long. Trimming took off 3 bases at V and 0 bases at J, with 15 bases between the two ends. The CDR3, as DNA: TGTGCCAGCAGCTTTTCGTGGGGGATTTTCTCTGGGGCCAACGTCCTGACTTTC. As protein: CASSFSWGIFSGANVLTF.

The gene calls are TRBV19 and TRBJ2-5, with TRBD1 matching 8 bases. The CDR3 totals 17 residues. Germline trimming cut 3 bases from V and 5 bases from J; bases unmatched to any gene: 14. Germline loops: CDR1 LNHDA, CDR2 SQIVND (reference sequence). CDR3 nucleotide sequence: TGTGCCAGTAGTATTACCGGACAGGGACAAGCGAAGGAGACCCAGTACTTC. It codes for CASSITGQGQAKETQYF.

V is TRBV6-1 and J is TRBJ2-7; 7 bases align to TRBD1. The CDR3 totals 15 residues. V trimming: 2 bases; J trimming: 4 bases; junction bases outside the gene matches: 8. Germline CDR1 is MNHNS and CDR2 is SASEGT. This CDR3 reads CASSERTGSAYEQYF. CDR3 nucleotide sequence: TGTGCCAGCAGTGAAAGGACAGGCTCCGCTTACGAGCAGTACTTC.

This clone was seen just once. This chain joins TRBV19 and TRBJ1-6; no clear D gene. Germline CDR1 reads LNHDA; CDR2 reads SQIVND (reference sequence). V shed 1 base and J shed 7 bases, with 11 bases lying between them. The CDR3 is 15 residues long. CDR3 sequence (DNA): TGTGCCAGTAGTATAGGTAGCAGGAAAAATTCACCCCTCCACTTT. The encoded protein is CASSIGSRKNSPLHF.

V is TRBV9 and J is TRBJ2-3; TRBD2 matches 14 bases. Trimming took 3 bases from V and 2 from J; bases not matched to a gene: 5. Germline V gene sequence: CDR1 SGDLS, CDR2 YYNGEE. This CDR3 contains 17 residues. The CDR3 DNA is TGTGCCAGCAGCGCTCGGACTAGCGGGGGGTTCACAGATACGCAGTATTTT. Its translation is CASSARTSGGFTDTQYF.

The V and J genes are TRBV29-1 and TRBJ2-7, with D possibly matching TRBD2 (7 bases). Trimming removed 7 bases at V and 6 bases at J, with 22 bases between. In germline, CDR1 is SQVTM, CDR2 ANQGSEA. This CDR3 has 14 amino acids. CDR3: CSAAGGAPPFEQYF. CDR3 in DNA: TGCAGCGCCGCTGGGGGGGCCCCCCCCTTCGAGCAGTACTTC.

This chain joins TRBV9 and TRBJ1-1; D is unclear. Trimming pared 4 bases from V and 0 bases from J, leaving 4 bases between. This CDR3 spans 12 amino acids. Germline CDR1 and CDR2: SGDLS and YYNGEE. CDR3: CASSRLNTEAFF. The CDR3, as DNA: TGTGCCAGCAGCCGGTTGAACACTGAAGCTTTCTTT.

As DNA, the CDR3 is TGTGCCAGCAGTTCACCGGGACAGGGGACCGGGGAGCTGTTTTTT. It is translated as CASSSPGQGTGELFF. The gene calls are TRBV6-5 and TRBJ2-2, with 10 positions matching TRBD1. CDR3 length equals 15 residues. V trimming: 4 bases; J trimming: 5 bases; junction bases outside the gene matches: 4. Germline values: CDR1 MNHEY, CDR2 SVGAGI.

The chain joins TRBV21-1 to TRBJ2-5; whether TRBD1, the table's D call, matches the DNA was not checked. TRBV21-1 is classified as a pseudogene. This CDR3 has 13 amino acids. The CDR3 sequence is CASVRDRGMTQYF. Here the CDR3 DNA reads TGTGCCTCTGTGAGAGACAGGGGTATGACCCAGTACTTC.

This chain uses TRBV30 with TRBJ2-3; possibly TRBD1 for D (5 bases). Germline loops: CDR1 GTSNPN, CDR2 SVGIG (reference sequence). CDR3 length equals 13 residues. The germline V and J ends were trimmed by 3 bases and 7 bases, with 14 bases remaining between them. The CDR3 here is CAWRKKTVNTQYF. CDR3 coding DNA: TGTGCCTGGAGGAAAAAGACAGTGAATACGCAGTATTTT.

The sample holds one count of this clone. The V and J genes are TRBV28 and TRBJ1-1; TRBD1 aligns across 9 bases. Per the germline V gene, CDR1 is MDHEN and CDR2 is SYDVKM. The CDR3 is made up of 15 amino acids. J was trimmed by 2 bases and V by 6 bases; bases with no gene match: 7. For the CDR3, the DNA is TGTGCCAGCAGACCCGGACAGGGGAGAAACACTGAAGCTTTCTTT. It is translated as CASRPGQGRNTEAFF.

This clone has more than one count but fewer than ten. The V call is TRBV15, the J call TRBJ2-7; no clear D. Trimming cost V 4 bases and J 3 bases, with 4 bases left between them. Looked up from germline, CDR1 is LNHNV and CDR2 is YYDKDF (reference sequence). The CDR3 is 11 residues long. The chain's CDR3 is CATSNFYEQYF. As DNA, the CDR3 is TGTGCCACCAGCAATTTCTACGAGCAGTACTTC.

J is TRBJ2-5 and V is TRBV27; D gene unclear. Trimming removed 3 bases at V and 1 base at J, with 6 bases between. Per germline, CDR1 MNHEY and CDR2 SMNVEV (reference sequence). The CDR3 covers 13 residues. Written as DNA, the CDR3 is TGTGCCAGCAGTTTCAGCGTCCAAGAGACCCAGTACTTC. This gives the protein CASSFSVQETQYF.

This clone turned up a few times. The chain recombines TRBV6-5 with TRBJ1-1, with 10 bases that match TRBD1. V was pared by 6 bases and J by 6 bases, with 4 bases of the junction left unmatched. CDR3 length equals 13 residues. Per the germline V gene, CDR1 is MNHEY and CDR2 is SVGAGI. The CDR3 DNA reads as TGTGCCAGCAGATCGACAGGGGGCCCTGAAGCTTTCTTT. It yields the protein CASRSTGGPEAFF.

V usage is TRBV9 and J usage is TRBJ2-1; 9 bases line up with TRBD2. Germline V CDR1 and CDR2: SGDLS, YYNGEE. Trimming removed 0 bases from V and 8 bases from J; junction bases left unmatched: 3. CDR3 length equals 14 residues. The CDR3 region is CASSVETSGDEQFF. CDR3 DNA: TGTGCCAGCAGCGTAGAGACTAGCGGAGATGAGCAGTTCTTC.

The rearrangement joins TRBV19 to TRBJ1-1, with D perhaps TRBD1 (6 bases). The CDR3 has 17 residues. The V gene lost 3 bases and the J gene lost 1 base, with 18 bases spanning the gap. The germline gives CDR1 LNHDA, CDR2 SQIVND (reference sequence). The chain's CDR3 is CASSMGIRGAENTEAFF. Here the CDR3 DNA reads TGTGCCAGTAGTATGGGGATACGGGGGGCCGAGAACACTGAAGCTTTCTTT.

This clone appeared many times. CDR3 sequence reads: CASSLGTSGGYEQYF. CDR3 sequence (DNA): TGTGCCAGCAGCCTAGGGACTAGCGGGGGCTACGAGCAGTACTTC. This rearrangement joins TRBV4-2 to TRBJ2-7, with TRBD2 identical over 14 bases. CDR1 and CDR2 from the germline V gene are LGHNA and YNFKEQ. The CDR3 is made up of 15 amino acids. Trimming at V came to 4 bases and at J to 3 bases, leaving 2 bases not matched to a gene.

The rearrangement uses TRBV7-2 and TRBJ1-2, with unresolved D. Germline V gene data show CDR1 as SGHTA and CDR2 as FQGNSA. V lost 5 bases to trimming and J lost 4 bases, with 17 bases between them. This CDR3 has 15 residues. CDR3 coding DNA: TGTGCCAGCAGCCCCCCCCCGGGTTTCGGCTATGGCTACACCTTC. This encodes CASSPPPGFGYGYTF.

This chain joins TRBV10-3 and TRBJ1-2; D is perhaps TRBD1 (5 bases). Germline CDR1 reads ENHRY; CDR2 reads SYGVKD. Trimming shortened V by 0 bases and J by 2 bases, and 10 bases separated the two germline ends. There are 15 residues in the CDR3. The CDR3 nucleotides read TGTGCCATCAGTGAGTCGGGAGGGGAAAACTATGGCTACACCTTC. Translation gives CAISESGGENYGYTF.